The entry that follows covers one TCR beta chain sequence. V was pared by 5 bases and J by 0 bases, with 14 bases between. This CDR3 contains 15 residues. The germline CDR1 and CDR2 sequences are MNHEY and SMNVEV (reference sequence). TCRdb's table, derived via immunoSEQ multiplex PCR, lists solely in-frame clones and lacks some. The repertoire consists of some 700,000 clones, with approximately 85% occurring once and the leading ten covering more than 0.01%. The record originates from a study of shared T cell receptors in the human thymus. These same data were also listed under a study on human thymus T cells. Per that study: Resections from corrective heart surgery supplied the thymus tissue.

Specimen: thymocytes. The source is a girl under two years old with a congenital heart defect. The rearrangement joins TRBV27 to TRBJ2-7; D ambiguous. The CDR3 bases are TGTGCCAGCAGTCCCCGTGCGTCCTACTCCTACGAGCAGTACTTC. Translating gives CASSPRASYSYEQYF.